The T cell receptor (beta chain) under discussion was sequenced for a study of cytomegalovirus exposure and HLA in healthy donors. Study as a whole: Earlier results showed 117 million unique TCR beta sequences derived from approximately 170 million T cells.

60 Vbeta and 13 Jbeta primers were used in PCR. Libraries were prepared by immunoSEQ multiplex PCR; TCRdb keeps only in-frame clonotypes and omits some of them. The sample records 80,000 or so clones, less than 75% being singletons. Study-wide findings and caveats: The study flagged around 150 TCR beta chains as cytomegalovirus-associated. Most TCR sequences were seen very rarely across donors, but some public TCRs occurred in many. The study carried out a later analysis of TCR beta sequences. It associated 15,000 to 20,000 of them with specific HLA alleles at a false discovery rate of 0.05.

Looked up from germline, CDR1 is SGHRS and CDR2 is YFSETQ. The CDR3 runs 13 residues. The ends were cut back, 0 bases at V and 8 bases at J, with 11 bases in the middle. A word on this clone: What it binds is not known.

The sequenced material came from PBMCs. The chain joins TRBV5-1 to TRBJ1-2; D possibly corresponds to TRBD1 (6 bases). The sequence derives from a man between 25 and 39 years old in good health and CMV-seropositive. In DNA, the CDR3 is TGCGCCAGCAGCTTGGATGGGGGCGTCGGCTACACCTTC. It translates to CASSLDGGVGYTF.